Each of the 11 T cell receptor beta chains below was sequenced from the same sample in a study of blood T cell repertoires in COVID-19. The table came from immunoSEQ multiplex PCR; TCRdb's copy has only in-frame clones and leaves some out. This table holds under 60,000 clones, approximately 80% found once. Sequencing input: peripheral blood. The receptors derive from a man between 65 and 85 years old with acute or convalescent COVID-19.

The chain combines TRBV19 with TRBJ1-1; a possible D gene is TRBD1 (6 bases). The CDR3 is 14 amino acids. Per the germline V gene, CDR1 is LNHDA and CDR2 is SQIVND (reference sequence). V lost 3 bases and J 5 bases, leaving 13 bases between the germline ends. CDR3 sequence: CASSIPGVGTEAFF. The CDR3 nucleotides are TGTGCCAGTAGTATCCCAGGGGTGGGGACTGAAGCTTTCTTT. Using reference TRBV19 and TRBJ1-1 for the parts outside the CDR3, the full variable domain is DGGITQSPKYLFRKEGQNVTLSCEQNLNHDAMYWYRQDPGQGLRLIYYSQIVNDFQKGDIAEGYSVSREKKESFPLTVTSAQKNPTAFYLCASSIPGVGTEAFFGQGTRLTVV.

V is TRBV18 and J is TRBJ1-4; 9 nucleotides align to TRBD1. V shed 6 bases and J 8 bases; nucleotides not matched to a gene: 4. CDR1 KGHSH and CDR2 LQKENI come from the germline V gene. The CDR3 spans 13 residues. CDR3 residues: CASSQDRGEKLFF. Here the CDR3 DNA reads TGTGCCAGCTCCCAGGACAGGGGAGAAAAACTGTTTTTT.

This clone was observed a single time. This chain connects TRBV27 to TRBJ2-2, with 7 bases lining up with TRBD1. The germline CDR1 and CDR2 sequences are MNHEY and SMNVEV (reference sequence). The CDR3 has 13 amino acids. V trimming: 6 bases; J trimming: 7 bases; junction bases outside the gene matches: 5. For the CDR3, the DNA is TGTGCCAGCAGGACAGGGTGGTACGGGGAGCTGTTTTTT. It yields the protein CASRTGWYGELFF.

This clone came up once. One end of the junction is discordant with germline, which a read error may explain. V is TRBV7-3 and J is TRBJ2-5; 8 bases are a match to TRBD1. The V gene's germline CDR1 is SGHTA and CDR2 FQGTGA. The CDR3 is made up of 17 amino acids. CDR3 region: CASSLTGLAGGRETQYF. The CDR3 DNA sequence: TGTGCCAGCAGCCTAACCGGCTTGGCAGGGGGCCGGGAGACCCAGTACTTC.

The chain joins TRBV5-5 to TRBJ2-5; D is unresolved. The length of the CDR3 is 13 residues. Trimming cost V 2 bases and J 5 bases, with 10 bases left between them. CDR1 SGHKS and CDR2 YYEKEE come from the germline V gene (reference sequence). The CDR3 is CASSLEAQETQYF. In DNA form, the CDR3 reads TGTGCCAGCAGCTTAGAGGCGCAGGAGACCCAGTACTTC.

The rearrangement joins TRBV4-3 to TRBJ2-7; 9 bases agree with TRBD2. Germline V gives CDR1 LGHNA, CDR2 YSLEER. The CDR3 sequence is 14 residues long. After removal of 4 bases from V and 6 bases from J, the junction contained 7 bases not matched to a gene. The CDR3 reads CASSPSGIDAEQYF. The DNA of the CDR3 is TGCGCCAGCAGCCCTAGCGGGATAGACGCCGAGCAGTACTTC.

The gene calls are TRBV7-6 and TRBJ2-1, with TRBD2 matching 10 bases. With 4 bases clipped from V and 8 bases from J, the junction kept 11 bases outside the gene matches. The germline CDR1 and CDR2 sequences are SGHVS and FNYEAQ. This CDR3 region has 16 residues. The CDR3: CASSSQRGGYNDEQFF. In DNA, the CDR3 is TGTGCCAGCAGCTCGCAGCGGGGGGGTTATAACGATGAGCAGTTCTTC.

The chain is built from TRBV28 and TRBJ2-7, with D possibly matching TRBD2 (5 bases). Germline V gene sequence: CDR1 MDHEN, CDR2 SYDVKM. CDR3 length equals 12 residues. V lost 6 bases to trimming and J lost 3 bases, with 9 bases between them. This chain's CDR3 is CASRYRDYEQYF. In DNA form, the CDR3 reads TGTGCCAGCAGATACCGGGACTACGAGCAGTACTTC.

The chain combines TRBV19 with TRBJ1-1, with 8 bases matching TRBD1. Germline CDR1 and CDR2: LNHDA and SQIVND (reference sequence). CDR3 size: 18 residues. V dropped 2 bases and J dropped 5; count of bases not matched to a gene: 16. CDR3 coding DNA: TGTGCCAGTAGTATACACAACCGGGACAGGAAAGGCGGTACTGAAGCTTTCTTT. This gives the protein CASSIHNRDRKGGTEAFF.

The rearrangement joins TRBV6-5 to TRBJ2-3; unclear D gene. This CDR3 is built from 11 residues. The V gene's germline CDR1 is MNHEY and CDR2 SVGAGI. Trimming shortened V by 7 bases and J by 6 bases, and 8 bases separated the two germline ends. Written as DNA, the CDR3 is TGTGCCAGCACCCTTCTGGATACGCAGTATTTT. The encoded protein is CASTLLDTQYF.

CDR3 residues: CASSLGGAGGNYGYTF. For the CDR3, the DNA is TGTGCCAGCAGCTTAGGTGGCGCAGGGGGTAACTATGGCTACACCTTC. V and J are TRBV7-2 and TRBJ1-2; TRBD1 agrees at 7 bases. The CDR3 is 16 residues long. V lost 1 base to trimming and J lost 1 base; unmatched junction nucleotides: 6. The germline CDR1 and CDR2 sequences are SGHTA and FQGNSA.